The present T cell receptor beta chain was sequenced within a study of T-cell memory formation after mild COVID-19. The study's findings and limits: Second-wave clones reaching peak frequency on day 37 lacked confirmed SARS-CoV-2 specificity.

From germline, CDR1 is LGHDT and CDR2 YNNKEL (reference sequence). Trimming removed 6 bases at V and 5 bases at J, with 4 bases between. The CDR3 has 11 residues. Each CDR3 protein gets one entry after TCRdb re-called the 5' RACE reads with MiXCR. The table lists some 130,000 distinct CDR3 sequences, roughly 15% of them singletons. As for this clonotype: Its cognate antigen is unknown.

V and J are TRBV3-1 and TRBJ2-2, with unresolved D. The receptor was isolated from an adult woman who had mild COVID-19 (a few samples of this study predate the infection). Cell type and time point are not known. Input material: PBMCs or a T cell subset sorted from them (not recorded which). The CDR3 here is CASRETGELFF. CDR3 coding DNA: TGTGCCAGCAGAGAGACCGGGGAGCTGTTTTTT.